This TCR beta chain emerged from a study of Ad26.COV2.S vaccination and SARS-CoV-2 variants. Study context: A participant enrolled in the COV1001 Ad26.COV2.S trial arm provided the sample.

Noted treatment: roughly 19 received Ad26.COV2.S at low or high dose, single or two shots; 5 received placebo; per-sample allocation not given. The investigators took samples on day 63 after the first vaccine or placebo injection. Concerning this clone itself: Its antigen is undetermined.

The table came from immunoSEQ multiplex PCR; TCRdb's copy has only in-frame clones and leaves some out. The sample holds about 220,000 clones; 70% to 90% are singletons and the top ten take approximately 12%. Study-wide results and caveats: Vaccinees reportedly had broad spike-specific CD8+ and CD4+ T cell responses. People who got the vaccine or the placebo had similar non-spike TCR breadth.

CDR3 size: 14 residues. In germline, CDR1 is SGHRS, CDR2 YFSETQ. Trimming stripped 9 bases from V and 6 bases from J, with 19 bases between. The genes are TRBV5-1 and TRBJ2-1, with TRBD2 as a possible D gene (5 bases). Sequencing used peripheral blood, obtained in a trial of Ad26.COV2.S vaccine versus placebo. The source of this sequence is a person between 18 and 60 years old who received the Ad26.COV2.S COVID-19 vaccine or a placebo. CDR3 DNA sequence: TGCGCCACCTCACGCACCACGGCGGGCAATGAGCAGTTCTTC. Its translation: CATSRTTAGNEQFF. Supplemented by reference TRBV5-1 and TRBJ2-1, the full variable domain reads KAGVTQTPRYLIKTRGQQVTLSCSPISGHRSVSWYQQTPGQGLQFLFEYFSETQRNKGNFPGRFSGRQFSNSRSEMNVSTLELGDSALYLCATSRTTAGNEQFFGPGTRLTVL.